This is a list of T cell receptor beta chains from one sample in a study of T cell clonotyping in hematopoietic cell transplantation. The protocol was immunoSEQ multiplex PCR, while the TCRdb copy is restricted to in-frame clones and leaves out a portion. The sample holds some 6,000 clones, roughly 89% seen once. The input for sequencing was peripheral blood mononuclear cells, taken 100 days after allogeneic stem cell transplant. The receptor set was obtained from a male patient in his thirties or forties who had an allogeneic stem cell transplant from an unrelated donor, so the T cells may come from the graft donor. Some clones in this sample may be carry-over from other donors' samples. Both conserved end residues are part of each CDR3. A D gene is named only where the DNA matches it firmly. Not all rows give a size; the values are once, few, many and, for expanded clones, a class.

j_call v_call d_call clone_size cdr3_aa cdr3_nt
TRBJ1-2 TRBV4-3 . . CASSPDRQSYGYTF TGCGCCAGCAGCCCTGACAGACAATCGTATGGCTACACCTTC
TRBJ2-7 TRBV4-1 . . CASSQDGPDEQYF TGCGCCAGCAGCCAAGATGGCCCAGACGAGCAGTACTTC
TRBJ1-2 TRBV30 TRBD1 . CAWSAQGDYGYTF TGTGCCTGGAGTGCACAGGGGGACTATGGCTACACCTTC
TRBJ2-4 TRBV19 . . CASSRLAKNIQYF TGTGCCAGTAGTCGTTTAGCCAAAAACATTCAGTACTTC
TRBJ1-6 TRBV6-1 . . CASSERMAPLHF TGTGCCAGCAGTGAACGCATGGCACCCCTCCACTTT
TRBJ2-2 TRBV7-6 TRBD2 . CASSPAPSGWNTGELFF TGTGCCAGCAGTCCAGCCCCTAGCGGGTGGAACACCGGGGAGCTGTTTTTT
TRBJ1-1 TRBV2 TRBD1 . CASSGDRASTEAFF TGTGCCAGCAGCGGGGACAGGGCGTCCACTGAAGCTTTCTTT
TRBJ1-6 TRBV5-1 TRBD1 . CASSLDNVQGFQSPLHF TGCGCCAGCAGCTTGGACAACGTACAGGGGTTCCAATCACCCCTCCACTTT
TRBJ1-4 TRBV11-2 . . CASSLDRGGEKLFF TGTGCCAGCAGCTTAGATAGGGGTGGGGAAAAACTGTTTTTT
TRBJ1-2 TRBV7-9 . once CASSLEQDYGYTF TGTGCCAGCAGCTTAGAACAGGATTATGGCTACACCTTC
TRBJ1-2 TRBV5-1 TRBD1 few CASSFGRGNGYTF TGCGCCAGCAGCTTTGGCAGGGGGAATGGCTACACCTTC
TRBJ2-7 TRBV30 . . CAWTGKQYF TGTGCCTGGACGGGAAAGCAGTACTTC
TRBJ1-2 TRBV10-3 TRBD1 few CAISEGTGEYGYTF TGTGCCATCAGTGAGGGGACAGGTGAATATGGCTACACCTTC
TRBJ1-5 TRBV6-5 . . CASRGRYSNQPQHF TGTGCCAGCAGAGGACGCTATAGCAATCAGCCCCAGCATTTT
TRBJ2-7 TRBV20-1 . . CSARGHEQYF TGCAGTGCTAGGGGCCACGAGCAGTACTTC
TRBJ2-7 TRBV7-9 . . CASSQGPGRSYEQYF TGTGCCAGCAGCCAGGGGCCGGGACGGTCCTACGAGCAGTACTTC
TRBJ1-2 TRBV19 TRBD1 . CAISRGQGAGYTF TGTGCCATTTCGCGAGGACAGGGGGCCGGCTACACCTTC
TRBJ1-2 TRBV28 . . CASSQVEEGYTF TGTGCCAGCAGTCAAGTAGAGGAGGGCTACACCTTC
TRBJ2-3 TRBV19 . . CAIGTTGTDTQYF TGTGCCATCGGGACAACCGGGACAGATACGCAGTATTTT
TRBJ2-7 TRBV5-6 . few CASSLGESRKYF TGTGCCAGCAGTTTGGGAGAAAGTAGAAAGTACTTC
TRBJ2-7 TRBV11-2 . . CASSLGTSYEQYF TGTGCCAGCAGCTTAGGGACCTCCTACGAGCAGTACTTC
TRBJ1-4 TRBV30 . . CAWSTQGDLEKLFF TGTGCCTGGAGTACACAGGGAGACCTTGAAAAACTGTTTTTT
TRBJ1-3 TRBV30 . . CAWSVMSGNTIYF TGTGCCTGGAGTGTTATGTCTGGAAACACCATATATTTT
TRBJ2-7 TRBV29-1 . few CSVEGSSHEQYF TGCAGCGTTGAAGGGAGTTCCCACGAGCAGTACTTC
TRBJ2-5 TRBV2 TRBD2 . CASRGLEETQYF TGTGCCAGCAGGGGACTAGAGGAGACCCAGTACTTC
TRBJ1-3 TRBV13 . . CASSLEGEPGNTIYF TGTGCCAGCAGCTTAGAGGGGGAGCCTGGAAACACCATATATTTT
TRBJ1-5 TRBV6-5 TRBD1 . CASSTGTGSNQPQHF TGTGCCAGCAGTACGGGGACAGGAAGCAATCAGCCCCAGCATTTT
TRBJ1-1 TRBV6-5 TRBD1 . CASSYPRQGATEAFF TGTGCCAGCAGTTACCCTAGACAGGGAGCAACTGAAGCTTTCTTT
TRBJ1-2 TRBV10-2 . . CASSPGNYGYTF TGCGCCAGCAGCCCAGGGAACTATGGCTACACCTTC
TRBJ1-2 TRBV5-1 TRBD1 . CASSLGTGLNYGYTF TGCGCCAGCAGCTTGGGGACAGGTCTAAACTATGGCTACACCTTC
TRBJ2-5 TRBV9 TRBD2 . CASSASGGIRQETQYF TGTGCCAGCAGCGCTAGCGGGGGGATAAGACAAGAGACCCAGTACTTC
TRBJ2-1 TRBV14 . once CASSRLLIDEQFF TGTGCCAGCAGCCGACTCTTAATTGATGAGCAGTTCTTC
TRBJ2-7 TRBV7-9 . . CASSPERYEQYF TGTGCCAGCAGCCCCGAAAGATACGAGCAGTACTTC
TRBJ2-2 TRBV7-2 TRBD1 . CASSSDRTGELFF TGTGCCAGCAGCTCGGACAGGACCGGGGAGCTGTTTTTT
TRBJ1-5 TRBV19 . . CASRPRDSNQPQHF TGTGCCAGTAGGCCCCGGGATAGCAATCAGCCCCAGCATTTT
TRBJ2-2 TRBV14 . . CASSSRQVNTGELFF TGTGCCAGCAGCTCACGACAGGTAAACACCGGGGAGCTGTTTTTT
TRBJ1-5 TRBV7-8 TRBD1 . CASSFQTAGGGGNQPQHF TGTGCCAGCAGCTTTCAAACCGCAGGGGGCGGAGGCAATCAGCCCCAGCATTTT
TRBJ1-5 TRBV5-8 TRBD1 . CASSSRQGFNQPQHF TGTGCCAGCAGCTCGAGACAGGGGTTCAATCAGCCCCAGCATTTT
TRBJ2-3 TRBV6-1 TRBD2 . CASSGSSGGADTQYF TGTGCCAGCAGTGGATCTAGCGGGGGGGCAGATACGCAGTATTTT
TRBJ2-3 TRBV18 . . CASSSRVGTDTQYF TGTGCCAGCTCATCTAGGGTTGGCACAGATACGCAGTATTTT
TRBJ1-2 TRBV6-5 . . CASLGPGSSYGYTF TGTGCCAGCCTTGGGCCGGGTTCCTCCTATGGCTACACCTTC
TRBJ1-6 TRBV28 . . CASSLRTPPGSPLHF TGTGCCAGCAGTTTACGGACCCCTCCGGGTTCACCCCTCCACTTT
TRBJ2-3 TRBV10-1 . . CASKISTDTQYF TGCGCCAGCAAAATCAGCACAGATACGCAGTATTTT